The T cell receptor beta chain described here comes from a study of T-cell reconstitution after alpha-beta-depleted transplantation in children. Turning to this clonotype: Its antigen is not identified. With a much larger clone just one base away, this may be a read error.

Study-wide results and caveats: T-cell counts and diversity at one year following transplant were attributed mainly to newly produced T cells.

The germline V and J ends were trimmed by 7 bases and 1 base, with 17 bases remaining between them. This CDR3 region has 15 residues. Germline loops: CDR1 SGHKS, CDR2 YYEKEE (reference sequence). A TCRbeta library incorporating unique molecular identifiers was prepared. In TCRdb, the PCR reads were re-called with MiXCR into one record per CDR3 protein. Counted here are 140,000 or so distinct CDR3 sequences, around 10% occurring once; the ten biggest clones make up 15% to 20%. V is TRBV5-5 and J is TRBJ2-5; D is perhaps TRBD1 (5 bases). This receptor was obtained from a female patient between 2 and 15 years old who had a stem cell transplant for congenital amegakaryocytic thrombocytopenia, so the T cells may come from the graft donor. The sequences come from PBMCs, mostly from graft donor cells, collected 180 days after TCRalphabeta/CD19-depleted stem cell transplant. Here the CDR3 reads CASGPRQSTQETQYF. The CDR3 bases are TGTGCCAGCGGACCCAGACAGTCAACCCAAGAGACCCAGTACTTC.